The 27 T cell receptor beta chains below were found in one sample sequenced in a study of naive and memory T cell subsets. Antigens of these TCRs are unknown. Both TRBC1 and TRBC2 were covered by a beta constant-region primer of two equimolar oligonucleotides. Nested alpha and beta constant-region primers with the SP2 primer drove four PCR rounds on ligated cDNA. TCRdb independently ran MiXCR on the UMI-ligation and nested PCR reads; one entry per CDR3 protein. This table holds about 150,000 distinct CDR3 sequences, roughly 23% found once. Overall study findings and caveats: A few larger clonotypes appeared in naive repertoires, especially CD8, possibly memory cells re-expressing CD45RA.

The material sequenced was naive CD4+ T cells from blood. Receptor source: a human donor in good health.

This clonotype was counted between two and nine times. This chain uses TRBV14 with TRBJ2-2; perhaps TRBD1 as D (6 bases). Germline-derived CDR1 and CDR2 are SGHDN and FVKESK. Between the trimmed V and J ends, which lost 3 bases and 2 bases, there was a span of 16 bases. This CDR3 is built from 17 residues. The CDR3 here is CASSHLTWTENTGELFF. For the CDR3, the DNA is TGTGCCAGCAGCCACCTAACATGGACAGAAAACACCGGGGAGCTGTTTTTT.

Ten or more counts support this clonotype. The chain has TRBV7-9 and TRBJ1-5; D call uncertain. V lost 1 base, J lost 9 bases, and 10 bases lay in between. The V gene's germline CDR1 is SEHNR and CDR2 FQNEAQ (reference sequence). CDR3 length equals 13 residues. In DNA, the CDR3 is TGTGCCAGCAGCTTAGACGGCCCTGGGCCCCAGCATTTT. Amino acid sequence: CASSLDGPGPQHF.

The CDR3, as DNA: TGCGCCAGCAGCTTTGGGGGCAGAAAGACCCAGTACTTC. The encoded protein is CASSFGGRKTQYF. V gene TRBV5-1 combines with J gene TRBJ2-5, with D possibly matching TRBD1 (6 bases). The CDR3 totals 13 residues. V lost 2 bases and J 6 bases, leaving 11 bases between the germline ends. Germline lookup yields CDR1 SGHRS and CDR2 YFSETQ.

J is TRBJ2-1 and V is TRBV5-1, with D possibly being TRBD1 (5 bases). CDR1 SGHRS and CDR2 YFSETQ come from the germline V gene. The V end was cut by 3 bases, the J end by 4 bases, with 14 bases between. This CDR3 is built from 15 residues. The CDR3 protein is CASSSQGFEYNEQFF. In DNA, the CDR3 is TGCGCCAGCAGCTCGCAGGGCTTCGAGTACAATGAGCAGTTCTTC.

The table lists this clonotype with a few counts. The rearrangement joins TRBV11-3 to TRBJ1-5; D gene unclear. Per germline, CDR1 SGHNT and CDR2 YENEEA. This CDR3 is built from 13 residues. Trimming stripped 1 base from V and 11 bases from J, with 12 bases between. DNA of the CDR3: TGTGCCAGCAGCTTAGGGTACCCCGGAGCCCAGCATTTT. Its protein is CASSLGYPGAQHF.

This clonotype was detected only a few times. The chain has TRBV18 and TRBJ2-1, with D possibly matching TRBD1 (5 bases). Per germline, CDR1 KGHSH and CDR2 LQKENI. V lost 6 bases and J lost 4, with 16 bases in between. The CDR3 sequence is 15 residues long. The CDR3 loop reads CASSPRQSSYNEQFF. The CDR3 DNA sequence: TGTGCCAGCTCTCCGAGACAGAGTTCATACAATGAGCAGTTCTTC.

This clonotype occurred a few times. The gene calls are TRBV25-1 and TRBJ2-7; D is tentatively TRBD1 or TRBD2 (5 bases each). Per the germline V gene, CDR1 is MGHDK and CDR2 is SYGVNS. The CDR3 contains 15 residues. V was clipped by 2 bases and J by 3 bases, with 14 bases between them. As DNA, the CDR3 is TGTGCCAGCAGTGAAAGGGGAGCGCAGGGCTACGAGCAGTACTTC. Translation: CASSERGAQGYEQYF.

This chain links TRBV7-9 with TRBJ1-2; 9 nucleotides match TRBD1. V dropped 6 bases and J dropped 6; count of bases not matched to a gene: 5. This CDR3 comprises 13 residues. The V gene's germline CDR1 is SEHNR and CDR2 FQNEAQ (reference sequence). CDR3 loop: CASSQTGGDGYTF. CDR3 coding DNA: TGTGCCAGCAGTCAAACAGGGGGCGATGGCTACACCTTC.

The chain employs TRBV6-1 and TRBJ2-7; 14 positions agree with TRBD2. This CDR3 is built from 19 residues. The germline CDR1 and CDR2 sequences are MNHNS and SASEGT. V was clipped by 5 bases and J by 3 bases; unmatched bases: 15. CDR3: CASSKQKPGLAGVVYEQYF. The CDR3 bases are TGTGCCAGCAGTAAACAAAAACCGGGACTAGCGGGAGTAGTCTACGAGCAGTACTTC.

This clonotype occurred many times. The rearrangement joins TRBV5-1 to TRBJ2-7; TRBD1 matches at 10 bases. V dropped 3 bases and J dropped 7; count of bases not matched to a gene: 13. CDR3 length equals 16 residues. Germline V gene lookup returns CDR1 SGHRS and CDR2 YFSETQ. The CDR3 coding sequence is TGCGCCAGCAGCTCCCTCGGCGGGACAGGGGAGGAAGAGCAGTACTTC. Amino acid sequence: CASSSLGGTGEEEQYF.

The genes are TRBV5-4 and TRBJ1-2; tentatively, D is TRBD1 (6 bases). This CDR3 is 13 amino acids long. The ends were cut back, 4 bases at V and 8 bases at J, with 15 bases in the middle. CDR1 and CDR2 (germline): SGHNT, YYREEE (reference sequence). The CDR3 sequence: CASSVPWGQGYTF. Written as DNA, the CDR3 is TGTGCCAGCAGCGTGCCATGGGGGCAGGGCTACACCTTC.

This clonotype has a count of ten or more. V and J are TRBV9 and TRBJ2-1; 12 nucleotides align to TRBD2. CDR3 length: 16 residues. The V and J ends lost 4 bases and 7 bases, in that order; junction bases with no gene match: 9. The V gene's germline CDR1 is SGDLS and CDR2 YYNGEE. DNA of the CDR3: TGTGCCAGCAGCATCCAACTAGCGGGAGGTATGAATGAGCAGTTCTTC. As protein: CASSIQLAGGMNEQFF.

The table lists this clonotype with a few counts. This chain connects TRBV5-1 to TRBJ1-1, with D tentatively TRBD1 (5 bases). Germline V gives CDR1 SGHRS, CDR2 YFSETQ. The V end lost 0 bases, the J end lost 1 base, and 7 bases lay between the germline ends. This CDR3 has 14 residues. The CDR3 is CASSLAQANTEAFF. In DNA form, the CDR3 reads TGCGCCAGCAGCTTGGCACAGGCGAACACTGAAGCTTTCTTT.

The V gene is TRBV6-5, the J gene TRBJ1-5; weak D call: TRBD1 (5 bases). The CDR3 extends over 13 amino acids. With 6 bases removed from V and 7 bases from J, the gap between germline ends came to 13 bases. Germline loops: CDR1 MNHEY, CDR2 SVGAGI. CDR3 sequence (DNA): TGTGCCAGCAGCAGGGATACCGGACAGCCCCAGCATTTT. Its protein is CASSRDTGQPQHF.

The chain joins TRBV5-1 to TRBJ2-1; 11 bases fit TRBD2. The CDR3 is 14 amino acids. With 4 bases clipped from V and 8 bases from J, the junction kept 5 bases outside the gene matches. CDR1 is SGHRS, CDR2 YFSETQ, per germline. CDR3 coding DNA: TGCGCCAGCAGCGCGACTAGCGGGAACGATGAGCAGTTCTTC. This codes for CASSATSGNDEQFF.

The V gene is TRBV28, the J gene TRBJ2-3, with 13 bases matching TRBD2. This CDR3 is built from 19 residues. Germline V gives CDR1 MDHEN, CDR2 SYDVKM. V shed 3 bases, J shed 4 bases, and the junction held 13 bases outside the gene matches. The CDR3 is CASSFGLAGVRGSADTQYF. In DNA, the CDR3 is TGTGCCAGCAGTTTTGGACTAGCGGGAGTTCGGGGGAGTGCAGATACGCAGTATTTT.

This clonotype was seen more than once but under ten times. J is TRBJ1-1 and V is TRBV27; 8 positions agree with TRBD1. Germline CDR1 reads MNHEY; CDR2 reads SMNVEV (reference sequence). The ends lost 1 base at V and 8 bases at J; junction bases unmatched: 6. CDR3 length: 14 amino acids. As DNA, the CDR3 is TGTGCCAGCAGTTTATACCGGGACAGGAGAGAAGCTTTCTTT. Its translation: CASSLYRDRREAFF.

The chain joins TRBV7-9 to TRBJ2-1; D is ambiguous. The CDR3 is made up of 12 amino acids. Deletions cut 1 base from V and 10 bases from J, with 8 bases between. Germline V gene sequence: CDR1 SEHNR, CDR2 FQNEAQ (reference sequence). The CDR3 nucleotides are TGTGCCAGCAGCTTAGTAATCCAGGAGCAGTTCTTC. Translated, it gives CASSLVIQEQFF.

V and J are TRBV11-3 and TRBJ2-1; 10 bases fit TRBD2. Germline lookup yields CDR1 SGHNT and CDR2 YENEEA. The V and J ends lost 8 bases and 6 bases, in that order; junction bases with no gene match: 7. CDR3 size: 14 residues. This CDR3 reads CASGAGGPCNEQFF. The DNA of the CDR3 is TGTGCCAGCGGAGCGGGAGGGCCATGCAATGAGCAGTTCTTC.

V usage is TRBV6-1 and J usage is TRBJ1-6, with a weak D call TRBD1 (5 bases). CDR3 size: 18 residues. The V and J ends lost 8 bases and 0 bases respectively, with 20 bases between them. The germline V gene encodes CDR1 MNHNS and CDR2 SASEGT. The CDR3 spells CASAPGRSLSSYNSPLHF. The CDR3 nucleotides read TGTGCCAGCGCCCCGGGACGGTCCCTCAGCTCCTATAATTCACCCCTCCACTTT.

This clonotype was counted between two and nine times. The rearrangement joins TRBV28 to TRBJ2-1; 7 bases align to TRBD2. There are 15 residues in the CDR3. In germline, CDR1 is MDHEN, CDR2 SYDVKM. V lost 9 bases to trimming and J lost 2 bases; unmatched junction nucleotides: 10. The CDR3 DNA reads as TGTGCCAGTCTTGGTAGCGGGCTTACCTACAATGAGCAGTTCTTC. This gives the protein CASLGSGLTYNEQFF.

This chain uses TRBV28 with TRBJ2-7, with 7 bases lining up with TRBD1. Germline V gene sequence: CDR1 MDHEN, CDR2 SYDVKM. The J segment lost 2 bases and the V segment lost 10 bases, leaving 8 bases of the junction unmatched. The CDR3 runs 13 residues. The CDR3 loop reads CATSDRRTYEQYF. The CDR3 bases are TGTGCCACTTCGGACAGGAGAACCTACGAGCAGTACTTC.

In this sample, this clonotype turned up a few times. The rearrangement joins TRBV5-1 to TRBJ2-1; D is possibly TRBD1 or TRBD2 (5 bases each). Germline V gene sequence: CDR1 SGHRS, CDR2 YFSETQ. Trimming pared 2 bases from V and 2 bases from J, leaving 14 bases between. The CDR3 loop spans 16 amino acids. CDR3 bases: TGCGCCAGCAGCTTATTCCGGGACCCCACCTACAATGAGCAGTTCTTC. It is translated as CASSLFRDPTYNEQFF.

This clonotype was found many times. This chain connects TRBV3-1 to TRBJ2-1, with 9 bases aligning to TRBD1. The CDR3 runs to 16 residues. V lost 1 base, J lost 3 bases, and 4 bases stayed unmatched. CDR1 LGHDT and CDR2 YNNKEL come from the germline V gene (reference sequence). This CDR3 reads CASSQVQGAFYNEQFF. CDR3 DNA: TGTGCCAGCAGCCAAGTACAGGGGGCTTTCTACAATGAGCAGTTCTTC.

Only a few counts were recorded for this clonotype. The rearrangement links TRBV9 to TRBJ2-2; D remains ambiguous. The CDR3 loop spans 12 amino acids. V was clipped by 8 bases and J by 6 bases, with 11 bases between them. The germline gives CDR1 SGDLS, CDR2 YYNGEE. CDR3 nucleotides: TGTGCCAGTAGTGTTGCGGCCGGGGAGCTGTTTTTT. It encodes CASSVAAGELFF.

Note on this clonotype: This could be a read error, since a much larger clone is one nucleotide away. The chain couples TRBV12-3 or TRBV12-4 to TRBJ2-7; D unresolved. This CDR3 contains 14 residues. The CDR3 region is CDSSLAGSIYEQYF. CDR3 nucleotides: TGTGACAGCAGTTTAGCAGGCAGTATCTACGAGCAGTACTTC.

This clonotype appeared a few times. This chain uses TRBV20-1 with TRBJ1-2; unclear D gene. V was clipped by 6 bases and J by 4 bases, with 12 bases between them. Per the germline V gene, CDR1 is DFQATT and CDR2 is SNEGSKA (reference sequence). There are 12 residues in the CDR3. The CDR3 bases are TGCAGTGCCGCCACAGCTGCCTATGGCTACACCTTC. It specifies CSAATAAYGYTF.